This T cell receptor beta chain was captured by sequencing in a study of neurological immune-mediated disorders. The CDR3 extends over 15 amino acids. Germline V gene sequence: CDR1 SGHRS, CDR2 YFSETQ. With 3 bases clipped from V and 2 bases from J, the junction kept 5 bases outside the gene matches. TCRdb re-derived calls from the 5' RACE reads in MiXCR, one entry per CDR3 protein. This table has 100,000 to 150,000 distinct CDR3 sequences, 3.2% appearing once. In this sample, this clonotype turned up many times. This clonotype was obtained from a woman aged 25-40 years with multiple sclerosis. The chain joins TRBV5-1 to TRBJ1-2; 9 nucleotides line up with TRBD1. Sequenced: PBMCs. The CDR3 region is CASSYGTGRNYGYTF. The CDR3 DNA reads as TGCGCCAGCAGCTACGGGACAGGGAGGAACTATGGCTACACCTTC.